The present entry profiles one TCR beta chain with its context. Its cognate antigen is unknown. This sample was taken from a study of chemoradiotherapy in HPV16-positive cancers. Overall study: Candidate HPV-specific T-cell clones and common TCR motifs came from functional assays in a couple of HPV16-positive patients.

The data were produced by immunoSEQ multiplex PCR, yet TCRdb's version contains in-frame clones alone and is incomplete. This table holds a few thousand clones, approximately 91% found once. Whole-study results and caveats: Only a couple of HPV16-positive patients supplied the functional HPV-specificity definition. Candidate HPV-specific clones and E7-related TCR motifs grew in tumor during treatment.

Repeated repertoire sampling spanned the course of chemoradiotherapy. This clonotype was sampled from a human donor with HPV-associated anogenital cancer. The sequencing here drew on tumor tissue, taken from a patient who underwent chemoradiotherapy.

CDR3 sequence (DNA): TGCGCCAGCAGTGTGGAAGCGAACTATGGCTACACCTTC. Its protein product is CASSVEANYGYTF. The chain couples TRBV10-2 to TRBJ1-2; no definite D call. Between the trimmed V and J ends, which lost 4 bases and 2 bases, there was a span of 8 bases. Germline CDR1 reads WSHSY; CDR2 reads SAAADI. This CDR3 region has 13 residues.